The clone carrying this T cell receptor (beta chain) was counted ten times or more. TCRdb processed the 5' RACE reads anew with MiXCR; each CDR3 protein has one entry. The sample lists nearly 5,500 distinct CDR3 sequences, 3.5% to 5% occurring once. As for time point: sample taken at primary tumor resection. The data belong to a study of spatial heterogeneity in lung cancer. From germline, CDR1 is DFQATT and CDR2 SNEGSKA (reference sequence). V dropped 6 bases and J dropped 3; count of bases not matched to a gene: 6. The CDR3 runs 13 residues. The rearrangement joins TRBV20-1 to TRBJ1-1; 8 positions match TRBD1. The TCR comes from a male donor with early-stage non-small cell lung cancer. The material was normal lung tissue next to the tumor, obtained at surgery. This chain's CDR3 is CSALDREYTEAFF. CDR3 bases: TGCAGTGCACTGGACAGGGAATACACTGAAGCTTTCTTT.